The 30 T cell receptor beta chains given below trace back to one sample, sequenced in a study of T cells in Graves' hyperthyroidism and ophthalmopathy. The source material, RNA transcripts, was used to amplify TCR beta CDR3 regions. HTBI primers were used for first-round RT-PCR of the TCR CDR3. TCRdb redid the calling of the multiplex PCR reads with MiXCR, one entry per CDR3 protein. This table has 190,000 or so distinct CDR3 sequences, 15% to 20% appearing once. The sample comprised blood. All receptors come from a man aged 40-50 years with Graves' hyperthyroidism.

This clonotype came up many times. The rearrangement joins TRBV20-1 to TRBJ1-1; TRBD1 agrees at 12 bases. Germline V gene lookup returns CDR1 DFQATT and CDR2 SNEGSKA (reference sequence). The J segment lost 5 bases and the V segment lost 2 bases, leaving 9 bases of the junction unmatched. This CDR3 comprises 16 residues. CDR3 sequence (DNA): TGCAGTGCTAGAACCGGGACAGGGGGCTTAAGTACTGAAGCTTTCTTT. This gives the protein CSARTGTGGLSTEAFF.

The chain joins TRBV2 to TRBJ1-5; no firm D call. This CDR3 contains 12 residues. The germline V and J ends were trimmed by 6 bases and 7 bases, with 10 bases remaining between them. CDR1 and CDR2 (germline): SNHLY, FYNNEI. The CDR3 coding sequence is TGTGCCAGCAGACTCGAAGAGCAGCCCCAGCATTTT. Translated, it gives CASRLEEQPQHF.

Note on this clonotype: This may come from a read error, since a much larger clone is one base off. DNA of the CDR3: TGTGCCAGCAAGATGCTGACGGTGAACACTGAAGCTTTCTTT. Translation gives CASKMLTVNTEAFF. The genes are TRBV6-1 and TRBJ1-1, with D unclear. The V gene lost 7 bases and the J gene lost 0 bases, with 12 bases spanning the gap. Per germline, CDR1 MNHNS and CDR2 SASEGT. The CDR3 runs 14 residues.

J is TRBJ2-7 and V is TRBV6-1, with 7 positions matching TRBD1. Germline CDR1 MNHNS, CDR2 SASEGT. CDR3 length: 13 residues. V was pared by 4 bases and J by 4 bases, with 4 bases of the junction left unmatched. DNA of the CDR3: TGTGCCAGCAGTGCCGGGACAGTATACGAGCAGTACTTC. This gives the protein CASSAGTVYEQYF.

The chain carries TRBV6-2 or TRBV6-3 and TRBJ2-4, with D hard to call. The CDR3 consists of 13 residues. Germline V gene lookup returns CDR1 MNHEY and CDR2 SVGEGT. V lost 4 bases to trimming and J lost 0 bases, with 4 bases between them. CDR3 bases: TGTGCCAGCAGTTCGGTAGCCAAAAACATTCAGTACTTC. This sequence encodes CASSSVAKNIQYF.

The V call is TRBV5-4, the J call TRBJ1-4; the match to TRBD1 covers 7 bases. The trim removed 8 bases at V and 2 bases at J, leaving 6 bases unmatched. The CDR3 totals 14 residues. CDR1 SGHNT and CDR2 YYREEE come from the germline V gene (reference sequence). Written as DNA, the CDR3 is TGTGCCAGTTCCCGAGGGGGCACTAATGAAAAACTGTTTTTT. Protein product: CASSRGGTNEKLFF.

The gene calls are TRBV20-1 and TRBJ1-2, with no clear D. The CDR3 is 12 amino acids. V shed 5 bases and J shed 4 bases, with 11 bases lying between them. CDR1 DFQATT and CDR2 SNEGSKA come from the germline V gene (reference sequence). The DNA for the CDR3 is TGCAGTGCTTCGGACGGCTTCTATGGCTACACCTTC. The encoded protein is CSASDGFYGYTF.

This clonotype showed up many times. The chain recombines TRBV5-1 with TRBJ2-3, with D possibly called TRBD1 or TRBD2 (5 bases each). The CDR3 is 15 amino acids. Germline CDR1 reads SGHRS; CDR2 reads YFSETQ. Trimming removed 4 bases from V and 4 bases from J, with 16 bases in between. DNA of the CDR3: TGCGCCAGCAGCCCCGGGACGGCGTCACCAGATACGCAGTATTTT. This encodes CASSPGTASPDTQYF.

The CDR3 region has the DNA TGTGCCAGCAGCTTCTCCCGGGAGCTGTTTTTT. It yields the protein CASSFSRELFF. The chain is built from TRBV9 and TRBJ2-2; unclear D gene. Germline CDR1 reads SGDLS; CDR2 reads YYNGEE. V lost 4 bases and J lost 9, with 7 bases in between. The CDR3 length is 11 residues.

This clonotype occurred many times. The CDR3 reads CASSPPSTTNTEAFF. The CDR3 bases are TGTGCCAGCTCACCACCGAGTACCACTAACACTGAAGCTTTCTTT. V and J are TRBV18 and TRBJ1-1; D is ambiguous. The CDR3 loop spans 15 amino acids. From germline, CDR1 is KGHSH and CDR2 LQKENI. V shed 0 bases and J shed 2 bases, with 10 bases lying between them.

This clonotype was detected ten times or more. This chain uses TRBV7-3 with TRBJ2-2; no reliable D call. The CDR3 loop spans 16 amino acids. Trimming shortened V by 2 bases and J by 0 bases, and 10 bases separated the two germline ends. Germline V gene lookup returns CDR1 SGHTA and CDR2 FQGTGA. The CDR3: CASSLDRTSNTGELFF. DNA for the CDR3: TGTGCCAGCAGCTTAGACCGGACGTCGAACACCGGGGAGCTGTTTTTT.

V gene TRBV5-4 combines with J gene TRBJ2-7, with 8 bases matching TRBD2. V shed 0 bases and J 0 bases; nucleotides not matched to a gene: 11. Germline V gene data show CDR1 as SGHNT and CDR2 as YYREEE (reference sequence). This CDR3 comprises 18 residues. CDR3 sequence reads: CASSLGAMRGASSYEQYF. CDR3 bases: TGTGCCAGCAGCTTGGGGGCAATGCGGGGGGCTAGCTCCTACGAGCAGTACTTC.

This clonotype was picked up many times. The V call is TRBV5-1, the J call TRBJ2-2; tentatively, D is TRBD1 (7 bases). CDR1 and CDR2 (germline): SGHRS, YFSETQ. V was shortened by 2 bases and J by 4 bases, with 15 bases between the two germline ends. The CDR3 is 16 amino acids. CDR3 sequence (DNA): TGCGCCAGCAGCTTTGGCGGAGGGGACAGCACCGGGGAGCTGTTTTTT. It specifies CASSFGGGDSTGELFF.

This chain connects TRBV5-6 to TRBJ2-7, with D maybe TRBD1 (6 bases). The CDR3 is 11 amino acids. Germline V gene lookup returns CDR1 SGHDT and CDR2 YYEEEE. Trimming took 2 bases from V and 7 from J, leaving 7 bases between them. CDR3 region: CASSFRGEQYF. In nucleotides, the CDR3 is TGTGCCAGCAGCTTTAGGGGGGAGCAGTACTTC.

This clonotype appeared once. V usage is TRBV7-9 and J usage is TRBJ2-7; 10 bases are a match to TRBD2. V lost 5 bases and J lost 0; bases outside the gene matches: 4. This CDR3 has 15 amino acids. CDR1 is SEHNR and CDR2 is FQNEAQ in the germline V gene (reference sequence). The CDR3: CASSRLAGNSYEQYF. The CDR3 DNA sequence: TGTGCCAGCAGCCGACTAGCGGGCAACTCCTACGAGCAGTACTTC. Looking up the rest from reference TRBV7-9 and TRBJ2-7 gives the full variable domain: DTGVSQNPRHKITKRGQNVTFRCDPISEHNRLYWYRQTLGQGPEFLTYFQNEAQLEKSRLLSDRFSAERPKGSFSTLEIQRTEQGDSAMYLCASSRLAGNSYEQYFGPGTRLTVT.

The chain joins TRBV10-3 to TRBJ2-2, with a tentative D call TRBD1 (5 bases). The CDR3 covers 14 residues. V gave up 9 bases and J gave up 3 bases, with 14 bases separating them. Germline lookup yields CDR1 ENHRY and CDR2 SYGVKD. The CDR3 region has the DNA TGTGCCATAAAAGGGGAAGGAGACACCGGGGAGCTGTTTTTT. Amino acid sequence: CAIKGEGDTGELFF.

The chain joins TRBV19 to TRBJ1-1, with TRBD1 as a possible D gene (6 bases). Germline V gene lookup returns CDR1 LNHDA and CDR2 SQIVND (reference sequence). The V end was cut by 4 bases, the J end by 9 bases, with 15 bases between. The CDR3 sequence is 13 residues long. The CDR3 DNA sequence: TGTGCCAGTAGTACAGGGGCTGCCCACCAAGCTTTCTTT. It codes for CASSTGAAHQAFF.

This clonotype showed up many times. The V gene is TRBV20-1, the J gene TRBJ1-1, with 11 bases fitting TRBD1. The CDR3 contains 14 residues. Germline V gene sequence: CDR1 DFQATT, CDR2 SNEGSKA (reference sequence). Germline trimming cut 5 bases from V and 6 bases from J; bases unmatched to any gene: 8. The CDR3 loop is CSAPSGQGAAEAFF. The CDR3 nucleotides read TGCAGTGCTCCCTCAGGACAGGGGGCGGCTGAAGCTTTCTTT.

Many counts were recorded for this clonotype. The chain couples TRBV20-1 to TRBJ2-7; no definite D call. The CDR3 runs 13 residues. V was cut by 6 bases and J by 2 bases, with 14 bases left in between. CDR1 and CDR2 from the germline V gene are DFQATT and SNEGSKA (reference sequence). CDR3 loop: CSAPSRKAYEQYF. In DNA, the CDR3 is TGCAGTGCCCCTAGTAGGAAAGCCTACGAGCAGTACTTC.

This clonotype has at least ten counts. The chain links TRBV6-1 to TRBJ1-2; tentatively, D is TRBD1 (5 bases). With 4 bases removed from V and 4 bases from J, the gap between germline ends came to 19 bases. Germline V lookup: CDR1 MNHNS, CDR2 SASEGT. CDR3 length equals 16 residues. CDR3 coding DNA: TGTGCCAGCAGTGTCCTCCCCCGGGGGACGAGCTATGGCTACACCTTC. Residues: CASSVLPRGTSYGYTF.

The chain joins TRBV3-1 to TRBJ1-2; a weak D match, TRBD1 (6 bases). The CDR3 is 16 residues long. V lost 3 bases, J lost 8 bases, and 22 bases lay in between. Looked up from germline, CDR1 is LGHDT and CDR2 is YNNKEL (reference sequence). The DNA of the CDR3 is TGTGCCAGCAGCCACGGCTCAGTTGTGGGGGCGGGGGGCTACACCTTC. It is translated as CASSHGSVVGAGGYTF.

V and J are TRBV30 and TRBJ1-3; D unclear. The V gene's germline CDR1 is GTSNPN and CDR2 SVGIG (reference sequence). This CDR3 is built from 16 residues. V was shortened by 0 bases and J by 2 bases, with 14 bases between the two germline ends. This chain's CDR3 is CAWSVYKDFAGNTIYF. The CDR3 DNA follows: TGTGCCTGGAGTGTATACAAGGATTTCGCTGGAAACACCATATATTTT. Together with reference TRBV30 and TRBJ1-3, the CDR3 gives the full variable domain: SQTIHQWPATLVQPVGSPLSLECTVEGTSNPNLYWYRQAAGRGLQLLFYSVGIGQISSEVPQNLSASRPQDRQFILSSKKLLLSDSGFYLCAWSVYKDFAGNTIYFGEGSWLTVV.

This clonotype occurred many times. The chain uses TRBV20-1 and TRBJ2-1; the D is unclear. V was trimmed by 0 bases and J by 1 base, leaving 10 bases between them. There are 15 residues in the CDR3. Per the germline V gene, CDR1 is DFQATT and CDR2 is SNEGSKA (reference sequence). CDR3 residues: CSARDLRVSYNEQFF. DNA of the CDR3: TGCAGTGCTAGAGATCTTAGGGTTTCCTACAATGAGCAGTTCTTC.

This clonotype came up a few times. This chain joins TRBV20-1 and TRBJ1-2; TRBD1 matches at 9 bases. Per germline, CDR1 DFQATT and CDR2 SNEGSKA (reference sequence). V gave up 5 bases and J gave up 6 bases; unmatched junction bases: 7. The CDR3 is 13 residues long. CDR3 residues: CSAGGQGNHGYTF. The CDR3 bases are TGCAGTGCTGGAGGACAGGGGAACCATGGCTACACCTTC.

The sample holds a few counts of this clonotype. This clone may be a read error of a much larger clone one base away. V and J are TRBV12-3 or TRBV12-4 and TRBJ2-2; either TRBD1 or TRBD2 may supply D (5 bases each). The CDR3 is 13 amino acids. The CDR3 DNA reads TGTGCCAGCATGTCCGGGGCTACCGGGGAGCTGCTTTTT. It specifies CASMSGATGELLF.

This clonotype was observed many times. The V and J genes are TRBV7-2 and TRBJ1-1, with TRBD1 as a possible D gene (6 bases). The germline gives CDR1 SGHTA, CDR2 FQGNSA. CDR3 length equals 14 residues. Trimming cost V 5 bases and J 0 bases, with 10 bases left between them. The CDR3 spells CASSPGQMNTEAFF. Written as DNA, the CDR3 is TGTGCCAGCAGCCCAGGACAGATGAACACTGAAGCTTTCTTT.

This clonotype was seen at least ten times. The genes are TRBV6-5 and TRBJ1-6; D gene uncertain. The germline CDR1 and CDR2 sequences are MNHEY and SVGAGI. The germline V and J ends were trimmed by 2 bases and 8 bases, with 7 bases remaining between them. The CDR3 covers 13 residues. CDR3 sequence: CASSYATYSPLHF. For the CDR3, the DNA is TGTGCCAGCAGTTACGCCACGTATTCACCCCTCCACTTT.

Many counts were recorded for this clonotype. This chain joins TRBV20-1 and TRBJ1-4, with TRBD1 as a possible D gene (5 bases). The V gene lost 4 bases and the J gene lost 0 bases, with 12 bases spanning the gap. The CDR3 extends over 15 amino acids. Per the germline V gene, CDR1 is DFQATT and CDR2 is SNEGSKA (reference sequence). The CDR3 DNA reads TGCAGTGCTATGGGGACTTCTGCAACTAATGAAAAACTGTTTTTT. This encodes CSAMGTSATNEKLFF.

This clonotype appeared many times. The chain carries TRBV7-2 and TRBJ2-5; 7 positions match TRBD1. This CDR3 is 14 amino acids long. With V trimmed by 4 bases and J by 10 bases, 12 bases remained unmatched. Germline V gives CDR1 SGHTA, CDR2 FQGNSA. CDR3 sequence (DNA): TGTGCCAGCAGCTCGCCGGGACAGCTAAGTCTCCAGTACTTC. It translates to CASSSPGQLSLQYF.

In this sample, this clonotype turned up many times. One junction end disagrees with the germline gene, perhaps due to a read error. Here the CDR3 DNA reads TGCAGTGCTCCCCCCACAGGCTCCTCCTCCGAGCAGTACTTC. Its translation: CSAPPTGSSSEQYF. The chain joins TRBV20-1 to TRBJ2-7; D may be TRBD1 (5 bases). Germline assignment: CDR1 DFQATT and CDR2 SNEGSKA (reference sequence). This CDR3 spans 14 amino acids.